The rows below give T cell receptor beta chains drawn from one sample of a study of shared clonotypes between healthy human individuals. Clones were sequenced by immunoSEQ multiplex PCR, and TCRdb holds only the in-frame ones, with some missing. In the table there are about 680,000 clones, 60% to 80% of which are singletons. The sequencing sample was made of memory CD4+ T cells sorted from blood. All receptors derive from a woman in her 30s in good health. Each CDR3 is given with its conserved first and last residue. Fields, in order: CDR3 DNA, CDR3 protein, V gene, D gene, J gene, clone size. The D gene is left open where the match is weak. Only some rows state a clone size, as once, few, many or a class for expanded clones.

TGTGCCAGTAGGGGTAGCGGGAGTAATAATGAGCAGTTCTTC,CASRGSGSNNEQFF,TRBV19,TRBD2,TRBJ2-1,NA
TGCGCCAGCAGCCTCCCTCACAACGAGCAGTACTTC,CASSLPHNEQYF,TRBV4-1,NA,TRBJ2-7,NA
TGTGCCAGCAATCCCCTAGCGGTGGGCTACGAGCAGTACTTC,CASNPLAVGYEQYF,TRBV6-1,TRBD2,TRBJ2-7,once
TGTGCCAGCAGCGTACAGGGGGCCGGACAGCCCCAGCATTTT,CASSVQGAGQPQHF,TRBV9,TRBD1,TRBJ1-5,NA
TGTGCCAGCAGTGAATCGGACAGGGAACAAGAGACCCAGTACTTC,CASSESDREQETQYF,TRBV25-1,TRBD1,TRBJ2-5,NA
TGTGCCAGCAGGCGAGAGGGGGGCGCGCCCCTCCACTTT,CASRREGGAPLHF,TRBV27,NA,TRBJ1-6,few
TGTGCCAGCAGCTTAGTAATGGGAGCGACAGATACGCAGTATTTT,CASSLVMGATDTQYF,TRBV7-9,NA,TRBJ2-3,NA
TGTGCCAGCAGCAATGGACTATCGAACACCGGGGAGCTGTTTTTT,CASSNGLSNTGELFF,TRBV11-2,NA,TRBJ2-2,NA
TGTGCCAGCAGTTTAAGGACAGTCATCAATGAGCAGTTCTTC,CASSLRTVINEQFF,TRBV28,NA,TRBJ2-1,NA
TGTGCCAGCAGCCTCAGGTCTGGGGCCAACGTCCTGACTTTC,CASSLRSGANVLTF,TRBV5-8,NA,TRBJ2-6,NA
TGTGCCAGCAGCCGGGACCAGACAGATACGCAGTATTTT,CASSRDQTDTQYF,TRBV7-9,NA,TRBJ2-3,few
TGTGCCAGTAGCCCCGGGCGGCACAATGAGCAGTTCTTC,CASSPGRHNEQFF,TRBV19,NA,TRBJ2-1,NA
TGTGCCAGCAGTTCCTTAGGGACAGGGGGCAATCAGCCCCAGCATTTT,CASSSLGTGGNQPQHF,TRBV6-5,TRBD1,TRBJ1-5,NA
TGTGCCAGCAGCTTTCTGGGGCGCACTGAAGCTTTCTTT,CASSFLGRTEAFF,TRBV11-1,NA,TRBJ1-1,NA
TGTGCCAGCAGTGAACAGGGCGGCGGGGGCACCGGGGAGCTGTTTTTT,CASSEQGGGGTGELFF,TRBV2,TRBD2,TRBJ2-2,NA
TGTGCCAGCAGCTGGGGCTCGAGCGGGCGCACCGGGGAGCTGTTTTTT,CASSWGSSGRTGELFF,TRBV5-6,NA,TRBJ2-2,NA
TGTGCCAGCAGCCCTAAGGGGCTAGCCAAAAACATTCAGTACTTC,CASSPKGLAKNIQYF,TRBV13,NA,TRBJ2-4,NA
TGCGCCAGCAGCTTGAAAGGACAGGGGGAAATTGAAGCTTTCTTT,CASSLKGQGEIEAFF,TRBV5-1,TRBD1,TRBJ1-1,NA
TGTGCCAGCAGCCCGTCGGCTGGGCGCGGTTACACAGATACGCAGTATTTT,CASSPSAGRGYTDTQYF,TRBV4-2,NA,TRBJ2-3,NA
TGTGCCAGCGTCTGGGGGCCGGGAGGCGAGCAGTACTTC,CASVWGPGGEQYF,TRBV6-1,NA,TRBJ2-7,few
TGCGCCAGCAGCTTGGCTTCGCAGGGGGCCTACAATGAGCAGTTCTTC,CASSLASQGAYNEQFF,TRBV5-1,TRBD1,TRBJ2-1,NA
TGTGCCAGCAGTAGGGGGGACAGCTACTACGAGCAGTACTTC,CASSRGDSYYEQYF,TRBV28,NA,TRBJ2-7,few
TGTGCCAGCAATCGGGCCTACGAGCAGTACTTC,CASNRAYEQYF,TRBV2,NA,TRBJ2-7,NA